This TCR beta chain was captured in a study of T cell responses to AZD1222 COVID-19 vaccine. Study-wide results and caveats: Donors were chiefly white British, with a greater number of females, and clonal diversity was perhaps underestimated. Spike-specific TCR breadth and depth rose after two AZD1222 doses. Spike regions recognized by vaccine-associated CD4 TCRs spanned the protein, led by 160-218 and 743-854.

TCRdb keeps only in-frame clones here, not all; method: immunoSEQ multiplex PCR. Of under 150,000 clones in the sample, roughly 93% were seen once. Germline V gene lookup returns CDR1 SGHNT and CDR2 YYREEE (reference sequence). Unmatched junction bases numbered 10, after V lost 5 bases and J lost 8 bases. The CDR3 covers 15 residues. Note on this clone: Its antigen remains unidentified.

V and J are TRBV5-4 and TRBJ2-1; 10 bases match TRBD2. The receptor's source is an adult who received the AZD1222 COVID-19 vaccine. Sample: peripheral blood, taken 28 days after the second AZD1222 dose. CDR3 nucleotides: TGTGCCAGCAGGCCTACTAGCGGGGCGGTGCATGAGCAGTTCTTC. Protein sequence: CASRPTSGAVHEQFF.